The clone carrying this TCR beta chain was counted between two and nine times. The antigen remains unidentified. Some clones are missing from TCRdb's copy, which holds only in-frame ones; the method was immunoSEQ multiplex PCR. The table records 150,000 to 160,000 clones, roughly 89% of them present only once. Described time point: blood 2 weeks post-SBRT. This sample's treatment: 15 Gy SBRT to primary tumor, nephrectomy 4 weeks later. Radiation-treated patients gave blood at baseline, week 2 and week 4. The record originates from a study of radiation and T cells in renal cell carcinoma. Study outcomes and limitations: In blood, top tumor clones expanded by 2 weeks, shrinking by 4. Pretreatment tumor biopsies were lacking, so baseline clonotypes are unknown.

The origin of this receptor is a woman aged 45-59 years with renal cell carcinoma. The sample was blood, taken from a patient whose treatment included radiotherapy and nephrectomy.

The CDR3 nucleotides are TGCGCCAGCAGCTTGGAGGGAACTGGAAACACCATATATTTT. It codes for CASSLEGTGNTIYF. This chain links TRBV5-1 with TRBJ1-3, with D unclear. Per germline, CDR1 SGHRS and CDR2 YFSETQ. The CDR3 totals 14 residues. V was cut by 0 bases and J by 2 bases, with 6 bases left in between.